The 9 T cell receptor beta chains below were found in one sample sequenced in a study of regulatory T cells in long-lasting Graves disease. Time point of the sample: newly diagnosed GD, antithyroid drugs for less than 3 months. PBMC RNA served as the TCR library source. TCR beta libraries were built with iRepertoire HTBI primers and Arm-PCR of CDR3 regions. TCRdb re-derived calls from the multiplex PCR reads in MiXCR, one entry per CDR3 protein. The table includes approximately 250,000 distinct CDR3 sequences, around 17% detected once. This sample comprised peripheral blood mononuclear cells (PBMCs), obtained at new diagnosis, from a patient treated with antithyroid drugs. The receptors originated from a female donor with Graves disease.

This clonotype appeared many times. The chain couples TRBV11-3 to TRBJ2-3; 10 bases map to TRBD2. CDR1 SGHNT and CDR2 YENEEA come from the germline V gene. This CDR3 contains 14 residues. V lost 5 bases to trimming and J lost 6 bases; unmatched junction nucleotides: 5. CDR3 in amino acids: CASSLAGATDTQYF. In nucleotides, the CDR3 is TGTGCCAGCAGCCTAGCGGGAGCAACCGATACGCAGTATTTT. Looking up the rest from reference TRBV11-3 and TRBJ2-3 gives the full variable domain: EAGVVQSPRYKIIEKKQPVAFWCNPISGHNTLYWYLQNLGQGPELLIRYENEEAVDDSQLPKDRFSAERLKGVDSTLKIQPAELGDSAVYLCASSLAGATDTQYFGPGTRLTVL.

Many counts were recorded for this clonotype. The chain couples TRBV12-3 or TRBV12-4 to TRBJ1-2; 7 positions agree with TRBD1. The length of the CDR3 is 14 residues. Trimming took 5 bases from V and 2 from J; bases not matched to a gene: 5. The CDR3 loop is CASSQEGQNYGYTF. The DNA for the CDR3 is TGTGCCAGCAGTCAAGAGGGACAGAACTATGGCTACACCTTC.

This clonotype was picked up many times. The chain combines TRBV19 with TRBJ2-3, with TRBD2 matching 9 bases. V shed 6 bases, J shed 3 bases, and the junction held 10 bases outside the gene matches. The CDR3 length is 16 residues. The germline CDR1 and CDR2 sequences are LNHDA and SQIVND (reference sequence). DNA of the CDR3: TGTGCCAGTAGATCGTATAGCGGGAGTCGTACAGATACGCAGTATTTT. Translated, it gives CASRSYSGSRTDTQYF.

This clonotype was recorded at least ten times. The chain carries TRBV4-1 and TRBJ2-7; D gene ambiguous. V was pared by 1 base and J by 1 base, with 11 bases between. Per germline, CDR1 MGHRA and CDR2 YSYEKL. The CDR3 spans 15 residues. The CDR3 is CASSQAQPGSYEQYF. CDR3 DNA sequence: TGCGCCAGCAGCCAAGCCCAGCCTGGTTCCTACGAGCAGTACTTC.

This clonotype has at least ten counts. The rearrangement links TRBV29-1 to TRBJ2-1; the D gene is possibly TRBD2 (5 bases). Germline V gives CDR1 SQVTM, CDR2 ANQGSEA. The CDR3 covers 17 residues. Trimming shortened V by 1 base and J by 8 bases, and 24 bases separated the two germline ends. The CDR3 nucleotides read TGCAGCGTTGAAGTGAAGGCAGGTGGGAGAGTTCCAGATGAGCAGTTCTTC. Amino acid sequence: CSVEVKAGGRVPDEQFF.

This chain joins TRBV6-8 and TRBJ2-3; 16 bases line up with TRBD2. The CDR3 spans 15 residues. CDR1 is MNHGY, CDR2 SAAAGT, per germline. J gave up 4 bases and V 8 bases, and 3 bases lay outside the gene matches. CDR3 sequence reads: CASGTSGGGADTQYF. The CDR3 DNA sequence: TGTGCCAGCGGGACTAGCGGGGGGGGGGCAGATACGCAGTATTTT.

This clonotype was observed many times. The V and J genes are TRBV7-2 and TRBJ1-1, with TRBD1 matching over 7 bases. Trimming cost V 6 bases and J 2 bases; bases outside gene matches: 9. The CDR3 runs 15 residues. Germline V gene data show CDR1 as SGHTA and CDR2 as FQGNSA. This chain's CDR3 is CASSDPGQDNTEAFF. The CDR3 nucleotides read TGTGCCAGCAGTGACCCCGGACAGGATAACACTGAAGCTTTCTTT.

This clonotype was seen at least ten times. V gene TRBV12-3 or TRBV12-4 combines with J gene TRBJ1-5; 9 bases agree with TRBD1. Germline trimming cut 5 bases from V and 7 bases from J; bases unmatched to any gene: 12. The CDR3 runs 16 residues. CDR3 DNA: TGTGCCAGCAGTCCGCGACAGGGGGTTGGGCGGCAGCCCCAGCATTTT. Protein: CASSPRQGVGRQPQHF.

The sample holds many counts of this clonotype. One junction end disagrees with the germline gene, perhaps due to a read error. The gene calls are TRBV20-1 and TRBJ2-1; D is ambiguous. CDR3 length: 11 residues. Germline-derived CDR1 and CDR2 are DFQATT and SNEGSKA (reference sequence). The CDR3 sequence: CSAKGQNEQLF. The CDR3 DNA reads as TGCAGTGCTAAAGGGCAGAATGAGCAGCTCTTC.